This is a list of T cell receptor beta chains from one sample in a study of tumor and adjacent non-tumor tissue in lung cancer. TCRdb reprocessed the multiplex PCR reads via MiXCR and lists one record per CDR3 protein. The sample comprises approximately 120,000 distinct CDR3 sequences, 55% to 75% of which are singletons, and roughly 13% rests with the top ten. The specimen sequenced was lung tumor tissue. The receptor source for this set is a man under 40 with non-small cell lung cancer. The CDR3 runs from the conserved cysteine through the conserved F or W. D genes are given only for firm matches. Only part of the rows carry a size: once, few, many, or a class if the clone is expanded.

clone_size: once
d_call: -
j_call: TRBJ1-1
v_call: TRBV11-3
cdr3_nt: TGTGCCAGCAGCTTAGATTGGTCTGAGAGGATGAACACTGGAGCTTTCTTT
cdr3_aa: CASSLDWSERMNTGAFF

clone_size: -
d_call: -
j_call: TRBJ2-6
v_call: TRBV6-5
cdr3_nt: TGTGCCAGCAGTCCCCGTCGATTTTCTGGGGCCAGCGTCCTGACTTTC
cdr3_aa: CASSPRRFSGASVLTF

clone_size: -
d_call: TRBD2
j_call: TRBJ2-1
v_call: TRBV20-1
cdr3_nt: TGCAGTGCTAGAACGGCGGGGGAGCATGATGAGCGGTTCTTC
cdr3_aa: CSARTAGEHDERFF

clone_size: -
d_call: TRBD1
j_call: TRBJ1-2
v_call: TRBV28
cdr3_nt: TGTGCCGGCAGTTTCCTTACAGGGGGACGGGGCTACACCTTC
cdr3_aa: CAGSFLTGGRGYTF

clone_size: many
d_call: TRBD2
j_call: TRBJ2-3
v_call: TRBV6-6
cdr3_nt: TGTGCCGGTGGACTAGCGGGGGCCAACACAGATACGCAGTATTTT
cdr3_aa: CAGGLAGANTDTQYF

clone_size: many
d_call: -
j_call: TRBJ2-7
v_call: TRBV4-1
cdr3_nt: TGCGCCAGCAGCCAAGAGTCTAGCGCAATGTACGAGCAGTACTTC
cdr3_aa: CASSQESSAMYEQYF

clone_size: -
d_call: TRBD2
j_call: TRBJ2-1
v_call: TRBV5-6
cdr3_nt: TGTGCCAGCAGCCTGGATCGAGCGGGAGTAGGTGAGCAGTTCTTC
cdr3_aa: CASSLDRAGVGEQFF

clone_size: many
d_call: TRBD1
j_call: TRBJ1-1
v_call: TRBV7-3
cdr3_nt: TGTGCCAGCAGCCTAGACAGGGCCTTGAACACTGAAGCTTTCTTT
cdr3_aa: CASSLDRALNTEAFF

clone_size: few
d_call: -
j_call: TRBJ2-5
v_call: TRBV14
cdr3_nt: TGTGCCAGCAGCCAAGCCAGGGGGGACACAGAGACCCAGTACTTC
cdr3_aa: CASSQARGDTETQYF

clone_size: once
d_call: -
j_call: TRBJ1-1
v_call: TRBV6-5
cdr3_nt: TGTGCCTGCAGCTACCGGGAGAACACTGAAGCTTTCTTT
cdr3_aa: CACSYRENTEAFF

clone_size: -
d_call: TRBD2
j_call: TRBJ2-1
v_call: TRBV20-1
cdr3_nt: TGTAGTGCTAAGACTAGCGGGGGGTACAATGAGCACTTCTTC
cdr3_aa: CSAKTSGGYNEHFF

clone_size: -
d_call: -
j_call: TRBJ2-5
v_call: TRBV5-4
cdr3_nt: TGTGACAGCAGCTTGGGGGCAGGGAAGGAGACCCAGTACTTC
cdr3_aa: CDSSLGAGKETQYF

clone_size: many
d_call: -
j_call: TRBJ2-7
v_call: TRBV10-3
cdr3_nt: TGTGCCGTGGGGGGGCGTTTCTACGAGCAGTACTTC
cdr3_aa: CAVGGRFYEQYF

clone_size: -
d_call: -
j_call: TRBJ1-5
v_call: TRBV7-8
cdr3_nt: TGTGCCAGCAGCTTAGAGTGGGGCACCCCAAATCAGCCCCAGCATTTT
cdr3_aa: CASSLEWGTPNQPQHF

clone_size: many
d_call: -
j_call: TRBJ2-3
v_call: TRBV4-1
cdr3_nt: TGCGCCAGCAGCCCGACTAGCACAGATACGCAGTATTTT
cdr3_aa: CASSPTSTDTQYF

clone_size: few
d_call: -
j_call: TRBJ2-2
v_call: TRBV24-1
cdr3_nt: TGTGCCACCGGTGAGGAGCCAGACACCGGGGAGCTGTTTTTT
cdr3_aa: CATGEEPDTGELFF

clone_size: -
d_call: -
j_call: TRBJ2-7
v_call: TRBV6-6
cdr3_nt: TGTGCCAGCAGTTCGACCATATACGAGCAGTACTTC
cdr3_aa: CASSSTIYEQYF

clone_size: many
d_call: -
j_call: TRBJ1-6
v_call: TRBV6-5
cdr3_nt: TGTGCCAGCAGGGACCTCTCCTATAATTCACCCCTCCACTTT
cdr3_aa: CASRDLSYNSPLHF

clone_size: -
d_call: -
j_call: TRBJ1-1
v_call: TRBV6-1
cdr3_nt: TGTGCGAGCAGTAAACTGTGGGCGGACGCTGAAGCTTTCTTT
cdr3_aa: CASSKLWADAEAFF

clone_size: -
d_call: -
j_call: TRBJ2-7
v_call: TRBV20-1
cdr3_nt: TGCAGTGCTAGAGATATCGTGACACTAACTTACGAGCAGTACTTC
cdr3_aa: CSARDIVTLTYEQYF

clone_size: many
d_call: TRBD1
j_call: TRBJ1-3
v_call: TRBV4-1
cdr3_nt: TGCGCCAGCAGCCAACTTACAGGGGGCTCGGGAAACACCATATATTTT
cdr3_aa: CASSQLTGGSGNTIYF

clone_size: many
d_call: -
j_call: TRBJ2-7
v_call: TRBV20-1
cdr3_nt: TGCAGTGCTAGACAGGGAGACTACGAGCAGTACTTC
cdr3_aa: CSARQGDYEQYF